This T cell receptor beta chain comes out of a study of blood T cell repertoires in COVID-19. Overall study context: Samples representing acute and convalescent COVID-19 were sourced from the United States, Italy and Spain.

CDR1 LGHNA and CDR2 YSLEER come from the germline V gene. This CDR3 is built from 15 residues. V shed 2 bases and J shed 1 base, with 10 bases lying between them. Profiled with immunoSEQ multiplex PCR; TCRdb holds only in-frame clones, not every one. The sample lists 200,000 to 250,000 clones; 75% to 90% were seen once. This TCR came from a woman younger than 45 with acute COVID-19. Sequencing was done on a sample of PBMCs or T cells enriched from blood (not recorded which). V usage is TRBV4-3 and J usage is TRBJ2-3, with unresolved D. CDR3 sequence reads: CASSQTMYGTDTQYF. In DNA form, the CDR3 reads TGCGCCAGCAGCCAAACAATGTATGGCACAGATACGCAGTATTTT.